This T cell receptor beta chain was obtained from a study of identifying expanded T cells in peripheral blood. During the collection period, no donor immune events like infections were recorded. Study findings and constraints: Across healthy donors, higher total template counts meant significantly greater roughly two-week count variance.

About this clone: The target antigen is unknown.

Assay used: immunoSEQ multiplex PCR; TCRdb lists only in-frame clones, some missing. The repertoire consists of 110,000 or so clones, with 88% occurring once and the leading ten covering approximately 8%. V dropped 3 bases and J dropped 8 bases, with 19 bases sitting between them. CDR3 size: 16 residues. Germline values: CDR1 MRHNA, CDR2 SNTAGT. Sequencing was performed on blood. The sequence was obtained from a person aged 18 to 70 in good health. The chain joins TRBV6-4 to TRBJ1-4; no clear D gene. The CDR3 region has the DNA TGTGCCAGCAGTGAGCGGGGATGGAGATATGTAGAAAAACTGTTTTTT. Residues: CASSERGWRYVEKLFF.